The clone carrying this T cell receptor beta chain has just one count. Its matching antigen is unknown. The data were obtained in a study of cytomegalovirus exposure and HLA in healthy donors. Study-wide findings and caveats: A later analysis showed that HLA-associated TCR beta chains had undergone more clonal expansion than equally common others.

Both 60 Vbeta primers and 13 Jbeta primers went into the PCR. TCRdb's copy holds only in-frame clones and misses some; the assay was immunoSEQ multiplex PCR. Counted here are about 170,000 clones, 77% occurring once; the ten biggest clones make up 2.5% to 3.5%. The specimen sequenced was PBMCs. This clonotype originated in a female donor in good health and CMV-seronegative.

CDR3 region: CASSSSSGTGSSEQYF. The CDR3, as DNA: TGTGCCAGCAGCTCGAGTTCCGGGACAGGGAGCTCCGAGCAGTACTTC. The chain carries TRBV5-4 and TRBJ2-7; 9 positions match TRBD1. This CDR3 has 16 amino acids. Germline lookup yields CDR1 SGHNT and CDR2 YYREEE (reference sequence). Trimming cost V 3 bases and J 6 bases; bases outside gene matches: 13. The full variable domain, completed using reference TRBV5-4 and TRBJ2-7, is ETGVTQSPTHLIKTRGQQVTLRCSSQSGHNTVSWYQQALGQGPQFIFQYYREEENGRGNFPPRFSGLQFPNYSSELNVNALELDDSALYLCASSSSSGTGSSEQYFGPGTRLTVT.